What follows are 12 T cell receptor beta chains derived from one specimen sequenced in a study of Ad26.COV2.S vaccination and SARS-CoV-2 variants. Clones were sequenced by immunoSEQ multiplex PCR, and TCRdb holds only the in-frame ones, with some missing. The table shows some 190,000 clones, with roughly nine tenths occurring only once. This specimen was peripheral blood, taken after recovery from COVID-19. Every receptor here comes from a human donor who had recovered from COVID-19.

This chain connects TRBV15 to TRBJ2-2, with D uncertain. Deletions cut 0 bases from V and 5 bases from J, with 4 bases between. The CDR3 extends over 13 amino acids. Germline V gene data show CDR1 as LNHNV and CDR2 as YYDKDF (reference sequence). CDR3 sequence reads: CATSREGTGELFF. The CDR3 DNA reads TGTGCCACCAGCAGAGAAGGAACCGGGGAGCTGTTTTTT.

In its sample, this clone was seen once. The DNA is omitted, as the CDR3 cannot be located on it reliably, and the CDR3 follows TCRdb's listing. The rearrangement uses TRBV21-1 and TRBJ2-7; the table assigns TRBD2, which was not confirmed against the DNA. TRBV21-1 is marked as a pseudogene. A total of 14 residues make up the CDR3, ends included. CDR3 residues: CASSWGSGSYEQYF.

This chain joins TRBV28 and TRBJ2-6; 7 nucleotides line up with TRBD2. The length of the CDR3 is 14 residues. The J segment lost 1 base and the V segment lost 8 bases, leaving 2 bases of the junction unmatched. Germline CDR1 MDHEN, CDR2 SYDVKM. The DNA for the CDR3 is TGTGCCAGCCTGCGGGGGTCTGGGGCCAACGTCCTGACTTTC. It codes for CASLRGSGANVLTF.

The chain joins TRBV18 to TRBJ2-1; 11 nucleotides agree with TRBD1. In germline, CDR1 is KGHSH, CDR2 LQKENI. The J segment lost 6 bases and the V segment lost 2 bases, leaving 3 bases of the junction unmatched. The CDR3 extends over 15 amino acids. This CDR3 reads CASSPSGTGGNEQFF. The CDR3 DNA sequence: TGTGCCAGCTCACCAAGCGGGACAGGGGGCAATGAGCAGTTCTTC.

The V call is TRBV7-6, the J call TRBJ2-7, with D perhaps matching TRBD1 or TRBD2 (6 bases each). The CDR3 is made up of 15 amino acids. Germline V lookup: CDR1 SGHVS, CDR2 FNYEAQ. The ends were cut back, 5 bases at V and 6 bases at J, with 20 bases in the middle. The CDR3 bases are TGTGCCAGCAGCCCGGAGGGGGTATCTGTTCGCGAGCAGTACTTC. This translates into CASSPEGVSVREQYF. Filled out from reference TRBV7-6 and TRBJ2-7, the complete variable domain reads GAGVSQSPRYKVTKRGQDVALRCDPISGHVSLYWYRQALGQGPEFLTYFNYEAQQDKSGLPNDRFSAERPEGSISTLTIQRTEQRDSAMYRCASSPEGVSVREQYFGPGTRLTVT.

This rearrangement joins TRBV4-2 to TRBJ1-1, with D perhaps TRBD1 (5 bases). The CDR3 extends over 15 amino acids. Germline assignment: CDR1 LGHNA and CDR2 YNFKEQ. V was shortened by 5 bases and J by 3 bases, with 16 bases between the two germline ends. CDR3 DNA sequence: TGTGCCAGCAGCACCCGGTTGGGGGAAGACACTGAAGCTTTCTTT. Protein product: CASSTRLGEDTEAFF.

This chain links TRBV3-1 (or the pseudogene TRBV3-2) with TRBJ2-3; TRBD1 is a possible D gene (5 bases). Germline CDR1 reads LGHDT; CDR2 reads YNNKEL (reference sequence). CDR3 length: 13 residues. Trimming cost V 0 bases and J 10 bases, with 11 bases left between them. DNA for the CDR3: TGTGCCAGCAGCCAAGAGGGATCACAGGCGCAGTATTTT. Translated: CASSQEGSQAQYF.

The chain uses TRBV12-3 or TRBV12-4 and TRBJ1-1; TRBD1 is a possible D gene (5 bases). V lost 7 bases and J lost 3, with 9 bases in between. The CDR3 consists of 12 residues. The CDR3 sequence is CASNDRYTEAFF. The CDR3 DNA is TGTGCCAGCAACGACAGATACACTGAAGCTTTCTTT.

J is TRBJ1-2 and V is TRBV24-1, with D tentatively TRBD1 (6 bases). The CDR3 spans 18 residues. Germline values: CDR1 KGHDR, CDR2 SFDVKD. Trimming cost V 3 bases and J 0 bases, with 19 bases left between them. CDR3 in amino acids: CATSDGRAGVISNYGYTF. For the CDR3, the DNA is TGTGCCACCAGTGATGGCAGGGCAGGGGTTATTTCTAACTATGGCTACACCTTC.

The J gene is TRBJ1-2, the V gene TRBV7-2; perhaps TRBD1 as D (5 bases). Looked up from germline, CDR1 is SGHTA and CDR2 is FQGNSA. The CDR3 has 13 amino acids. Trimming pared 4 bases from V and 5 bases from J, leaving 11 bases between. This chain's CDR3 is CASSSGRMYGYTF. CDR3 bases: TGTGCCAGCAGCTCGGGACGGATGTATGGCTACACCTTC.

This clone appeared once. The chain combines TRBV9 with TRBJ2-4; D perhaps matches TRBD2 (6 bases). This CDR3 contains 15 residues. V dropped 1 base and J dropped 4 bases, with 12 bases sitting between them. Germline lookup yields CDR1 SGDLS and CDR2 YYNGEE. The CDR3 DNA reads TGTGCCAGCAGCGTAATGGAGGGCACAAAAAACATTCAGTACTTC. Translating gives CASSVMEGTKNIQYF.

The chain carries TRBV27 and TRBJ1-1; the D is unclear. Germline V gene data show CDR1 as MNHEY and CDR2 as SMNVEV (reference sequence). V lost 10 bases, J lost 0 bases, and 12 bases lay in between. The CDR3 extends over 13 amino acids. Here the CDR3 DNA reads TGTGCCACCGCGACCCTAATGAACACTGAAGCTTTCTTT. Encoded protein: CATATLMNTEAFF.